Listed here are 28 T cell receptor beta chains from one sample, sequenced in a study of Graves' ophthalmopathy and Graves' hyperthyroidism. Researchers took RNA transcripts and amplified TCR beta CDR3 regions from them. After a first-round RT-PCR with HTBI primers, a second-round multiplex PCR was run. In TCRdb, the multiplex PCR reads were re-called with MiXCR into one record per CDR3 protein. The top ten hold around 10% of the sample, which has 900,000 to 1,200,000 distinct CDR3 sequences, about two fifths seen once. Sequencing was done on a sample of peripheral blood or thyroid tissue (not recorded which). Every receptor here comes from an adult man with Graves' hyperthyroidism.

The chain's CDR3 is CASSLWDRGTQETQYF. CDR3 sequence (DNA): TGTGCCAGCAGCTTATGGGACAGGGGGACCCAAGAGACCCAGTACTTC. The V gene is TRBV7-9, the J gene TRBJ2-5; TRBD1 matches 11 bases. The ends lost 2 bases at V and 1 base at J; junction bases unmatched: 3. The CDR3 is 16 residues long. Germline V CDR1 and CDR2: SEHNR, FQNEAQ (reference sequence).

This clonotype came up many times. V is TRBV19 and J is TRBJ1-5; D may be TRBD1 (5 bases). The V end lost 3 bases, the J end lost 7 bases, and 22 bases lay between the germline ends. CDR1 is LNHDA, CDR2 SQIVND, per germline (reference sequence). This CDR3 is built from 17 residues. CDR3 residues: CASSIALGLRERQPQHF. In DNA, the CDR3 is TGTGCCAGTAGTATCGCCTTGGGACTGAGAGAGCGACAGCCCCAGCATTTT.

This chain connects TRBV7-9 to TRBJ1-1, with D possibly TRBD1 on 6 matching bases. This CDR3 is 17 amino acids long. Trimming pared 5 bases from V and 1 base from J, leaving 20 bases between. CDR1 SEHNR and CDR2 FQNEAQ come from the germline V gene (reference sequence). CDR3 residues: CASSQDGGGPRNTEAFF. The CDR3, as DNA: TGTGCCAGCAGCCAAGACGGGGGGGGGCCAAGGAACACTGAAGCTTTCTTT. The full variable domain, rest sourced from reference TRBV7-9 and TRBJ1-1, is DTGVSQNPRHKITKRGQNVTFRCDPISEHNRLYWYRQTLGQGPEFLTYFQNEAQLEKSRLLSDRFSAERPKGSFSTLEIQRTEQGDSAMYLCASSQDGGGPRNTEAFFGQGTRLTVV.

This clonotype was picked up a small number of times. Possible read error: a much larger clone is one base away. CDR3 protein: CASSPYYSNTEAFF. The CDR3, as DNA: TGTGCCAGCAGCCCATACTACTCGAACACTGAAGCTTTCTTT. The chain has TRBV7-9 and TRBJ1-1, with D unclear. The CDR3 consists of 14 residues. The germline gives CDR1 SEHNR, CDR2 FQNEAQ (reference sequence). V lost 5 bases, J lost 1 base, and 11 bases lay in between.

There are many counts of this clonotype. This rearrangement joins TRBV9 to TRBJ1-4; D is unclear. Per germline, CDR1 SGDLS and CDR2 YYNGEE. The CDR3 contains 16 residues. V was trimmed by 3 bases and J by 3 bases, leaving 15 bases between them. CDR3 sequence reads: CASSGEGLPANEKLFF. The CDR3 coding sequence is TGTGCCAGCAGCGGGGAAGGGTTACCGGCTAATGAAAAACTGTTTTTT.

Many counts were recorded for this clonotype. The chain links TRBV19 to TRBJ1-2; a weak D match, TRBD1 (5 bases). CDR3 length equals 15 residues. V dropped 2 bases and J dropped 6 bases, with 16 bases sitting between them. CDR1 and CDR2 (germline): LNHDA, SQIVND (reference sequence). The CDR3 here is CASSIYGGGEDGYTF. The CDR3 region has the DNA TGTGCCAGTAGTATATACGGCGGGGGGGAAGATGGCTACACCTTC. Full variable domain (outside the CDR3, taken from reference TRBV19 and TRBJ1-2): DGGITQSPKYLFRKEGQNVTLSCEQNLNHDAMYWYRQDPGQGLRLIYYSQIVNDFQKGDIAEGYSVSREKKESFPLTVTSAQKNPTAFYLCASSIYGGGEDGYTFGSGTRLTVV.

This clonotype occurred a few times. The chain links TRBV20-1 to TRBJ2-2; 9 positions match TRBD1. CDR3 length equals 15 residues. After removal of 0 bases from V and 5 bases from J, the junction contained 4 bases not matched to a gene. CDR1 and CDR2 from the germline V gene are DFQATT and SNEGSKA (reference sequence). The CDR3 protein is CSARDGQGWTGELFF. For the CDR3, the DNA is TGCAGTGCTAGAGACGGACAGGGGTGGACCGGGGAGCTGTTTTTT.

The CDR3 DNA follows: TGTGCCAGCAGCTTAGCGTTCGGAGGAACAGGGGGCTACGAGCAGTACTTC. It codes for CASSLAFGGTGGYEQYF. This chain links TRBV7-9 with TRBJ2-7, with 8 nucleotides matching TRBD1. The CDR3 length is 17 residues. The V gene end was trimmed by 0 bases and the J gene end by 3 bases; junction bases not matched to a gene: 10. Germline values: CDR1 SEHNR, CDR2 FQNEAQ (reference sequence).

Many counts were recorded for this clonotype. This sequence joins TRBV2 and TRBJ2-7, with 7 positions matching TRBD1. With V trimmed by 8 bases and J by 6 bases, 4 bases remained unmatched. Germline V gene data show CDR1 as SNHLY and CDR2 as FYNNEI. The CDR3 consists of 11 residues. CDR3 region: CASGYRGEQYF. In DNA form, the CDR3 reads TGTGCCAGCGGATACAGGGGCGAGCAGTACTTC.

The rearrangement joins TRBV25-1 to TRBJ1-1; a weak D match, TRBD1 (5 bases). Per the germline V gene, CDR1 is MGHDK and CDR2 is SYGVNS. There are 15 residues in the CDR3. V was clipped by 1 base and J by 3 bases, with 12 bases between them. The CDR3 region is CASSESRGSDTEAFF. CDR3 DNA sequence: TGTGCCAGCAGTGAATCTAGGGGCTCGGACACTGAAGCTTTCTTT.

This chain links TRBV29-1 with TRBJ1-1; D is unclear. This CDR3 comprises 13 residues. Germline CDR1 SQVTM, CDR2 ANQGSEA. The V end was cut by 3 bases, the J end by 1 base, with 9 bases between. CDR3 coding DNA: TGCAGCGTTGATAGTGGGGAGAACACTGAAGCTTTCTTT. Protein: CSVDSGENTEAFF.

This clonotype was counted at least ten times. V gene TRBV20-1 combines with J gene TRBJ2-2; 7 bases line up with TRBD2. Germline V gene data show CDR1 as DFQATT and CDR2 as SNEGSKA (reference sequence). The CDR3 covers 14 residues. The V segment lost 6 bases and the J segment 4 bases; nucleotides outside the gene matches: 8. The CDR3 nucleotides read TGCAGTGCGGTCCTAGCGGATAGCACCGGGGAGCTGTTTTTT. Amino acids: CSAVLADSTGELFF.

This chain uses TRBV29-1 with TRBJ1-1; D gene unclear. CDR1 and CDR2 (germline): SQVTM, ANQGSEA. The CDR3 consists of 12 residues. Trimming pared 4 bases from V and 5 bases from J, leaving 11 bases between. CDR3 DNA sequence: TGCAGCGTTGCGGGGTTAAAAACTGAAGCTTTCTTT. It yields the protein CSVAGLKTEAFF.

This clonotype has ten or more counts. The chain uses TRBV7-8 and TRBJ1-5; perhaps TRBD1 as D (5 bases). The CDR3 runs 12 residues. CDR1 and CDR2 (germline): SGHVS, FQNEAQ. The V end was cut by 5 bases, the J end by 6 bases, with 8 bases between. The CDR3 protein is CASSAGTQPQHF. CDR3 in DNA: TGTGCCAGCAGCGCCGGGACTCAGCCCCAGCATTTT.

In nucleotides, the CDR3 is TGTGCCAGCAGCGTAGGTGCAGGGGCTGCTGGGGAGCTGTTTTTT. Protein product: CASSVGAGAAGELFF. The V gene is TRBV9, the J gene TRBJ2-2; tentatively, D is TRBD1 (6 bases). Trimming stripped 0 bases from V and 8 bases from J, with 14 bases between. CDR3 length: 15 residues. The germline V gene encodes CDR1 SGDLS and CDR2 YYNGEE. Complete variable domain (other parts from reference TRBV9 and TRBJ2-2): DSGVTQTPKHLITATGQRVTLRCSPRSGDLSVYWYQQSLDQGLQFLIQYYNGEERAKGNILERFSAQQFPDLHSELNLSSLELGDSALYFCASSVGAGAAGELFFGEGSRLTVL.

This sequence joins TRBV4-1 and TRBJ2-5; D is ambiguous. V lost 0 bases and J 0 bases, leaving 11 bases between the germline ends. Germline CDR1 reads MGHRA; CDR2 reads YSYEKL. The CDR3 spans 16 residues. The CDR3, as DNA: TGCGCCAGCAGCCAAGATTCGCCGCCAGACCAAGAGACCCAGTACTTC. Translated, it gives CASSQDSPPDQETQYF.

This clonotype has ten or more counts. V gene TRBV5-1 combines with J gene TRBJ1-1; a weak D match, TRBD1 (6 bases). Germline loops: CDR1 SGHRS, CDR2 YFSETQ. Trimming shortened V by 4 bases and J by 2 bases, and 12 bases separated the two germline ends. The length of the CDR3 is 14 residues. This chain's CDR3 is CASSGRGSNTEAFF. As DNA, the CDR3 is TGCGCCAGCAGCGGAAGGGGGTCCAACACTGAAGCTTTCTTT.

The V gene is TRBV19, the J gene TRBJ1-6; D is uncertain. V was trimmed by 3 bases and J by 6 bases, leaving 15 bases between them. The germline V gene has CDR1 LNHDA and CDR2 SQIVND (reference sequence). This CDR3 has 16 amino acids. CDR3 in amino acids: CASSMGSQRANSPLHF. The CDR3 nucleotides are TGTGCCAGTAGTATGGGCAGCCAGCGGGCTAATTCACCCCTCCACTTT.

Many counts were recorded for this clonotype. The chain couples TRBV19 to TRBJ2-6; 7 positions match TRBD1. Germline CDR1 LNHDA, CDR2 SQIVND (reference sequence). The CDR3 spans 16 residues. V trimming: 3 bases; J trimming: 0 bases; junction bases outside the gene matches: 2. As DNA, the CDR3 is TGTGCCAGTAGTATGACAGGGTACTCTGGGGCCAACGTCCTGACTTTC. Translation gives CASSMTGYSGANVLTF. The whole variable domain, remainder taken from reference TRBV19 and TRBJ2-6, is DGGITQSPKYLFRKEGQNVTLSCEQNLNHDAMYWYRQDPGQGLRLIYYSQIVNDFQKGDIAEGYSVSREKKESFPLTVTSAQKNPTAFYLCASSMTGYSGANVLTFGAGSRLTVL.

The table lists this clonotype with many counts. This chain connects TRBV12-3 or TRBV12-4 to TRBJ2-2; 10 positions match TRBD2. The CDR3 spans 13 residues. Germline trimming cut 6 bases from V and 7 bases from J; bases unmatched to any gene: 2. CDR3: CASSRTSGGELFF. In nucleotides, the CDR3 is TGTGCCAGCAGCCGGACTAGCGGCGGGGAGCTGTTTTTT.

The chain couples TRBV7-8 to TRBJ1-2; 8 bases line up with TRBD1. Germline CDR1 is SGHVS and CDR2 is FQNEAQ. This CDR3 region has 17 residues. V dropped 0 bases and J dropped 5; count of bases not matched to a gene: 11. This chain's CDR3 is CASSLAHWTGSSYGYTF. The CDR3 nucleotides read TGTGCCAGCAGCTTAGCGCATTGGACAGGGAGTAGTTATGGCTACACCTTC.

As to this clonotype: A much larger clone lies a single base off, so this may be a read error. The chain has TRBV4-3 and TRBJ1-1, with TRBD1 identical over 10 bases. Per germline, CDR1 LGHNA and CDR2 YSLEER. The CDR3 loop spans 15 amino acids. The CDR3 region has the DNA TGCGCCAGCAGCCAAGACCGGGACAGGGGAACTGAAGCTTCCTTT. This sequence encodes CASSQDRDRGTEASF.

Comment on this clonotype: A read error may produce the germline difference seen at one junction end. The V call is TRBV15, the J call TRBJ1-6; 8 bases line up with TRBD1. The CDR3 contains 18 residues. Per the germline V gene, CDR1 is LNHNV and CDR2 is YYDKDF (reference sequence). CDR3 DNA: TGTGCCGCCAGCAGAGCCCCAAGACAGGGGAGCTATAATTCACCCCTCCACTTT. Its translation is CAASRAPRQGSYNSPLHF.

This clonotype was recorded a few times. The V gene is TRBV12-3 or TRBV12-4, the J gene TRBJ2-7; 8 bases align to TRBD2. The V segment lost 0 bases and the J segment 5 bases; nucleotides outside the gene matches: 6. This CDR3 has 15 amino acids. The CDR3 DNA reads TGTGCCAGCAGTTTAGCTAGCGGGACCATCGACGAGCAGTACTTC. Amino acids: CASSLASGTIDEQYF.

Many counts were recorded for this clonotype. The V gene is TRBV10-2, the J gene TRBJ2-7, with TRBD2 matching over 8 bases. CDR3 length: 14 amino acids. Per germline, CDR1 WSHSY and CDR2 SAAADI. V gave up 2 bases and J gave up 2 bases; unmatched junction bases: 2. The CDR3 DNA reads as TGCGCCAGCAGTGAGGCGGGGGGACCCTACGAGCAGTACTTC. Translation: CASSEAGGPYEQYF.

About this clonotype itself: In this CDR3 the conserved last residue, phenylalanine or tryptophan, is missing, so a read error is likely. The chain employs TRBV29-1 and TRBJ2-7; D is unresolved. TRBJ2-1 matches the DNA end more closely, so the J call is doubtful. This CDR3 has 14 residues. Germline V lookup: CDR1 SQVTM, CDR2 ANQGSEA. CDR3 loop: CSVEAETSYNEQFL. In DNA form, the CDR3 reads TGCAGCGTTGAGGCGGAGACCTCCTACAATGAGCAGTTCTTA.

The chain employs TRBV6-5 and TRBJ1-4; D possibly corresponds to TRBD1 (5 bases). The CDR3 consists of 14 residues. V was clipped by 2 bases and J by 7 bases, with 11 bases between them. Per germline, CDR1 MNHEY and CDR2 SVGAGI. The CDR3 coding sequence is TGTGCCAGCAGTTACCGAAGGACATTTGAAAAACTGTTTTTT. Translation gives CASSYRRTFEKLFF.

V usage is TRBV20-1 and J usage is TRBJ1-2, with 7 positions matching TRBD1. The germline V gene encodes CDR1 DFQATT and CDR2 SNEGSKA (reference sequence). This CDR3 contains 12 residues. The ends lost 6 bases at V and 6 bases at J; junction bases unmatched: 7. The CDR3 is CSASPGGNGYTF. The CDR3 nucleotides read TGCAGTGCCAGCCCAGGGGGTAATGGCTACACCTTC.